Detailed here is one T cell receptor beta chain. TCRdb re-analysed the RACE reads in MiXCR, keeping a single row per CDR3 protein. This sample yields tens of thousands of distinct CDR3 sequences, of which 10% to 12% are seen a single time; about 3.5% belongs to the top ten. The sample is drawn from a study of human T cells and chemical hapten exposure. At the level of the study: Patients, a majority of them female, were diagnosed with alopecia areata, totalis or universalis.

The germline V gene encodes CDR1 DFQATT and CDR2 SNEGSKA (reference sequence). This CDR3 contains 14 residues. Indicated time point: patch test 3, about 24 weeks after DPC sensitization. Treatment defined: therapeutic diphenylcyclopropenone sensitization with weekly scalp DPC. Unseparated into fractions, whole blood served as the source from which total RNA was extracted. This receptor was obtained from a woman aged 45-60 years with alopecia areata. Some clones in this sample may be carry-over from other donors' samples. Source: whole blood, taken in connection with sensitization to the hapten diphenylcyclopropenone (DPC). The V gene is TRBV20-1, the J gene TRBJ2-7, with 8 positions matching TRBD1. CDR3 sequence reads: CGGPAGTGDTEQYF. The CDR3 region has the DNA TGCGGCGGACCTGCCGGGACAGGCGACACCGAGCAGTACTTC.